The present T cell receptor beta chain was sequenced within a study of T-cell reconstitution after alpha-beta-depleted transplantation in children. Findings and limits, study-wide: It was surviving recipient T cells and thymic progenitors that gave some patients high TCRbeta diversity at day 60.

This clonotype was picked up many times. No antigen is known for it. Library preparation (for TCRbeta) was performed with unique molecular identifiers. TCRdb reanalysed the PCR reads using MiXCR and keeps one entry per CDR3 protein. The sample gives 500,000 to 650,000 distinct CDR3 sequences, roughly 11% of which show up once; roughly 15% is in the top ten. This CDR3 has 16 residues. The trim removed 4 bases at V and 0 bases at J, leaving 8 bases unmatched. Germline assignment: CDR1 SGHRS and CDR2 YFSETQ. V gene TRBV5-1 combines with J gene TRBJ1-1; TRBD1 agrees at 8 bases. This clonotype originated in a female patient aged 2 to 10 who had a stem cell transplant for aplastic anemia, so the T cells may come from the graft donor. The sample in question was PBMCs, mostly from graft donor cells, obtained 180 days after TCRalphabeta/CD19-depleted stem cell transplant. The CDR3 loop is CASSADRGGMNTEAFF. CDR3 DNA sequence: TGCGCCAGCAGCGCCGACAGGGGAGGTATGAACACTGAAGCTTTCTTT.